A single sample is the source of the 32 T cell receptor beta chains below, sequenced in a study of patients and donors after allogeneic stem cell transplantation. A single record per CDR3 protein comes from TCRdb applying MiXCR to the RT-PCR reads. The table records approximately 160,000 distinct CDR3 sequences, approximately 31% of them present only once. Input material: blood, either unsorted or a sorted T cell fraction (not recorded which). Source of these receptors: a human donor who was either an allogeneic HSCT recipient or a stem cell or donor lymphocyte infusion donor (not recorded which). It is not recorded whose cells these are; they may come from a transplant donor.

This sequence joins TRBV6-5 and TRBJ1-4, with TRBD1 as a possible D gene (5 bases). Germline V gives CDR1 MNHEY, CDR2 SVGAGI. V was cut by 0 bases and J by 12 bases, with 17 bases left in between. CDR3 length: 15 amino acids. In DNA form, the CDR3 reads TGTGCCAGCAGTTACTCCGGCGCCGGGACCGGGGAACTGTTTTTT. Encoded protein: CASSYSGAGTGELFF.

This clonotype appeared a single time. This chain connects TRBV27 to TRBJ1-1, with a weak D call TRBD1 (6 bases). Germline CDR1 and CDR2: MNHEY and SMNVEV (reference sequence). This CDR3 is built from 14 residues. The V end lost 3 bases, the J end lost 3 bases, and 11 bases lay between the germline ends. The CDR3 region is CASSFMGGHTEAFF. CDR3 in DNA: TGTGCCAGCAGTTTCATGGGGGGGCACACTGAAGCTTTCTTT.

The chain carries TRBV10-3 and TRBJ2-7; D uncertain. V was shortened by 6 bases and J by 3 bases, with 9 bases between the two germline ends. Germline CDR1 is ENHRY and CDR2 is SYGVKD. The CDR3 totals 12 residues. The CDR3 reads CAIRDDFYEQYF. DNA of the CDR3: TGTGCCATCAGGGACGATTTCTACGAGCAGTACTTC.

The chain combines TRBV5-8 with TRBJ2-1, with D possibly being TRBD1 (6 bases). The CDR3 has 17 residues. Germline CDR1 and CDR2: SGHTS and YDEGEE. The V end was cut by 2 bases, the J end by 4 bases, with 19 bases between. The CDR3: CASSFYMGQVRYNEQFF. The CDR3 DNA reads TGTGCCAGCAGCTTTTATATGGGACAAGTGCGGTACAATGAGCAGTTCTTC.

This clonotype showed up many times. The rearrangement uses TRBV6-6 and TRBJ1-2; 9 nucleotides match TRBD1. The CDR3 consists of 14 residues. V gave up 0 bases and J gave up 5 bases; unmatched junction bases: 1. CDR1 and CDR2 from the germline V gene are MNHNY and SVGAGI (reference sequence). This CDR3 is CASSYSGQGYGYTF. The CDR3 DNA reads as TGTGCCAGCAGTTACTCCGGACAGGGGTATGGCTACACCTTC.

The V gene is TRBV12-3 or TRBV12-4, the J gene TRBJ2-1; D gene unclear. The germline V and J ends were trimmed by 1 base and 9 bases, with 10 bases remaining between them. This CDR3 region has 13 residues. The CDR3 sequence: CASSLGLVAEQFF. In nucleotides, the CDR3 is TGTGCCAGCAGTTTAGGTCTAGTAGCTGAGCAGTTCTTC.

The rearrangement links TRBV21-1 to TRBJ2-3; the D call TRBD1 from the table was never checked on the DNA. TRBV21-1 is classified as a pseudogene. CDR3 length: 15 amino acids. CDR3 DNA: TGTGCCAGCAGCACCCCCCTTCAGGGAGCAGATACGCAGTATTTT. Translated: CASSTPLQGADTQYF.

This clonotype was observed many times. This chain links TRBV29-1 with TRBJ1-4; tentatively, D is TRBD1 (5 bases). The CDR3 is 12 residues long. Germline V gives CDR1 SQVTM, CDR2 ANQGSEA. CDR3 sequence: CGAARVNEKLFF. The CDR3 nucleotides read TGCGGAGCCGCCAGGGTCAATGAAAAACTGTTTTTT.

In its sample, this clonotype was seen a few times. This chain joins TRBV10-1 and TRBJ2-3; weak D call: TRBD2 (6 bases). CDR3 length: 14 amino acids. The germline CDR1 and CDR2 sequences are WNHNN and SYGVQD (reference sequence). Trimming took off 8 bases at V and 0 bases at J, with 12 bases between the two ends. As DNA, the CDR3 is TGCGCCAGCTCTACGGGAGCTAGCACAGATACGCAGTATTTT. Encoded protein: CASSTGASTDTQYF.

This clonotype was observed a handful of times. The chain links TRBV12-3 or TRBV12-4 to TRBJ2-5, with D perhaps TRBD1 (5 bases). The CDR3 runs 13 residues. V was clipped by 7 bases and J by 5 bases, with 14 bases between them. DNA of the CDR3: TGTGCCAGCAACCAAGGGGTTCGGGAGACCCAGTACTTC. This sequence encodes CASNQGVRETQYF.

This clonotype was observed at least ten times. The chain has TRBV29-1 and TRBJ1-1; maybe TRBD1 (5 bases). V gave up 7 bases and J gave up 5 bases, with 17 bases separating them. Germline V gene lookup returns CDR1 SQVTM and CDR2 ANQGSEA. The CDR3 is made up of 13 amino acids. The CDR3 loop is CSARRGIGTEAFF. Here the CDR3 DNA reads TGCAGCGCCCGAAGGGGAATAGGGACTGAAGCTTTCTTT.

Only a few counts were recorded for this clonotype. The V gene is TRBV5-1, the J gene TRBJ2-5, with TRBD2 as a possible D gene (5 bases). The CDR3 has 12 amino acids. The V end lost 3 bases, the J end lost 7 bases, and 10 bases lay between the germline ends. CDR1 is SGHRS, CDR2 YFSETQ, per germline. The CDR3 loop reads CASSSGVTTQYF. The CDR3 DNA is TGCGCCAGCAGCTCCGGGGTCACGACCCAGTACTTC.

Concerning this clonotype: Without the conserved terminal phenylalanine or tryptophan, this CDR3 likely stems from a read error. The V gene is TRBV4-2, the J gene TRBJ2-3; D perhaps matches TRBD2 (6 bases). The germline CDR1 and CDR2 sequences are LGHNA and YNFKEQ. The V gene lost 2 bases and the J gene lost 0 bases, with 15 bases spanning the gap. This CDR3 has 17 residues. The CDR3 here is CASSQLSGTESTDTQYL. The CDR3 DNA is TGTGCCAGCAGCCAACTAAGTGGGACTGAGAGCACAGATACGCAGTATTTG.

This clonotype was detected only a few times. DNA of the CDR3: TGTGCCAGCAGCTTAGACCGGGATATAGGCAATGAGCAGTTCTTC. Its translation: CASSLDRDIGNEQFF. The chain is built from TRBV11-1 and TRBJ2-1; maybe TRBD2 (5 bases). CDR1 SGHAT and CDR2 FQDESV come from the germline V gene (reference sequence). The V gene lost 1 base and the J gene lost 6 bases, with 13 bases spanning the gap. The CDR3 loop spans 15 amino acids. Together with reference TRBV11-1 and TRBJ2-1, the CDR3 gives the full variable domain: EAEVAQSPRYKITEKSQAVAFWCDPISGHATLYWYRQILGQGPELLVQFQDESVVDDSQLPKDRFSAERLKGVDSTLKIQPAELGDSAMYLCASSLDRDIGNEQFFGPGTRLTVL.

This rearrangement joins TRBV29-1 to TRBJ2-7; 10 positions match TRBD1. CDR1 is SQVTM and CDR2 is ANQGSEA in the germline V gene. The length of the CDR3 is 14 residues. V was pared by 5 bases and J by 2 bases, with 6 bases of the junction left unmatched. The CDR3 spells CSVYPGQGPYEQYF. As DNA, the CDR3 is TGCAGCGTTTATCCGGGACAGGGGCCCTACGAGCAGTACTTC.

The chain recombines TRBV11-2 with TRBJ1-6, with 8 bases fitting TRBD1. CDR1 is SGHAT, CDR2 FQNNGV, per germline. J lost 16 bases, V lost 5 bases, and 13 bases had no gene match. The CDR3 spans 14 residues. The CDR3 loop is CASSPWTGTPVLHF. The CDR3 DNA reads TGTGCCAGCAGCCCCTGGACAGGGACACCGGTACTCCACTTT.

The chain is built from TRBV12-3 or TRBV12-4 and TRBJ2-1; no firm D call. Trimming removed 6 bases at V and 7 bases at J, with 10 bases between. The length of the CDR3 is 12 residues. CDR3 coding DNA: TGTGCCAGCAGATCCGACCCGAATGAGCAGTTCTTC. Residues: CASRSDPNEQFF.

The V call is TRBV20-1, the J call TRBJ2-1; 15 positions agree with TRBD2. Trimming at V came to 5 bases and at J to 10 bases, leaving 9 bases not matched to a gene. Germline V gene lookup returns CDR1 DFQATT and CDR2 SNEGSKA (reference sequence). The CDR3 spans 15 residues. The DNA for the CDR3 is TGCAGTGCTTCTCGGACTAGCGGGAGGGCCATAGAGCAGTTCTTC. Encoded protein: CSASRTSGRAIEQFF.

This clonotype was seen a few times. The V and J genes are TRBV7-9 and TRBJ1-1, with D uncertain. V was cut by 6 bases and J by 0 bases, with 11 bases left in between. Germline CDR1 SEHNR, CDR2 FQNEAQ (reference sequence). The CDR3 has 14 residues. This chain's CDR3 is CASRWGEMNTEAFF. The CDR3 DNA is TGTGCCAGCAGGTGGGGAGAGATGAACACTGAAGCTTTCTTT.

This clonotype occurred a few times. The gene calls are TRBV20-1 and TRBJ2-3, with D uncertain. The V end lost 2 bases, the J end lost 0 bases, and 6 bases lay between the germline ends. The CDR3 runs 13 residues. The germline gives CDR1 DFQATT, CDR2 SNEGSKA (reference sequence). The CDR3 DNA sequence: TGCAGTGCTAGATCCCCCAGCACAGATACGCAGTATTTT. Translation: CSARSPSTDTQYF.

The V gene is TRBV9, the J gene TRBJ1-5, with D unclear. In germline, CDR1 is SGDLS, CDR2 YYNGEE. The CDR3 has 13 residues. The germline V and J ends were trimmed by 0 bases and 2 bases, with 3 bases remaining between them. For the CDR3, the DNA is TGTGCCAGCAGCGTAGCTGGCAATCAGCCCCAGCATTTT. It translates to CASSVAGNQPQHF.

The chain recombines TRBV29-1 with TRBJ1-3; D unclear. The CDR3 contains 11 residues. V was cut by 7 bases and J by 4 bases, with 8 bases left in between. The germline V gene encodes CDR1 SQVTM and CDR2 ANQGSEA. The CDR3 here is CSAPVGNTIYF. Written as DNA, the CDR3 is TGCAGCGCCCCGGTCGGAAACACCATATATTTT.

The chain combines TRBV5-1 with TRBJ2-7; a possible D gene is TRBD1 (6 bases). The CDR3 runs to 15 residues. Germline V gives CDR1 SGHRS, CDR2 YFSETQ. Between the trimmed V and J ends, which lost 0 bases and 0 bases, there was a span of 10 bases. In DNA, the CDR3 is TGCGCCAGCAGCTTGGAAGGACAGCTCTCCTACGAGCAGTACTTC. Protein sequence: CASSLEGQLSYEQYF.

The V and J genes are TRBV18 and TRBJ2-7, with D unresolved. This CDR3 contains 16 residues. V lost 2 bases, J lost 1 base, and 15 bases lay in between. Germline V CDR1 and CDR2: KGHSH, LQKENI. CDR3 protein: CASSPIGRGASYEQYF. Here the CDR3 DNA reads TGTGCCAGCTCACCAATAGGGCGCGGAGCTTCCTACGAGCAGTACTTC.

The table lists this clonotype with a few counts. V gene TRBV21-1 combines with J gene TRBJ2-7; the table calls TRBD2, which could not be checked here. TRBV21-1 is annotated as a pseudogene. The CDR3 is 15 amino acids. CDR3 loop: CASSSALAGVYEQYF. For the CDR3, the DNA is TGTGCCAGCAGCAGTGCCCTAGCGGGAGTCTACGAGCAGTACTTC.

The sample holds one count of this clonotype. J is TRBJ2-4 and V is TRBV4-3; 12 positions match TRBD2. Germline V CDR1 and CDR2: LGHNA, YSLEER. The length of the CDR3 is 17 residues. V was pared by 3 bases and J by 0 bases, with 3 bases of the junction left unmatched. The CDR3 DNA follows: TGCGCCAGCAGCCAGGGACTAGCGGGCCTAGCCAAAAACATTCAGTACTTC. As protein: CASSQGLAGLAKNIQYF.

In this sample, this clonotype turned up many times. The chain carries TRBV20-1 and TRBJ1-5, with unresolved D. Germline V gene data show CDR1 as DFQATT and CDR2 as SNEGSKA (reference sequence). CDR3 length: 13 residues. With 1 base removed from V and 3 bases from J, the gap between germline ends came to 7 bases. For the CDR3, the DNA is TGCAGTGCTAGAGCCGGGATCAATCAGCCCCAGCATTTT. Its translation is CSARAGINQPQHF.

This rearrangement joins TRBV2 to TRBJ2-2; D remains ambiguous. The germline CDR1 and CDR2 sequences are SNHLY and FYNNEI. This CDR3 contains 16 residues. V was trimmed by 6 bases and J by 4 bases, leaving 18 bases between them. The chain's CDR3 is CASRTHTRTLTGELFF. The CDR3 bases are TGTGCCAGCAGAACGCACACAAGGACGCTCACCGGGGAGCTGTTTTTT.

V is TRBV9 and J is TRBJ2-3; TRBD2 matches 7 bases. J was trimmed by 3 bases and V by 0 bases; bases with no gene match: 7. From germline, CDR1 is SGDLS and CDR2 YYNGEE. CDR3 length: 16 residues. CDR3: CASSVAGGGKTDTQYF. CDR3 nucleotides: TGTGCCAGCAGCGTAGCTGGGGGGGGAAAGACAGATACGCAGTATTTT. The full variable domain, completed using reference TRBV9 and TRBJ2-3, is DSGVTQTPKHLITATGQRVTLRCSPRSGDLSVYWYQQSLDQGLQFLIQYYNGEERAKGNILERFSAQQFPDLHSELNLSSLELGDSALYFCASSVAGGGKTDTQYFGPGTRLTVL.

In its sample, this clonotype was seen a few times. The V gene is TRBV5-1, the J gene TRBJ2-1, with 9 bases matching TRBD2. V shed 0 bases and J 8 bases; nucleotides not matched to a gene: 12. The CDR3 extends over 17 amino acids. Germline assignment: CDR1 SGHRS and CDR2 YFSETQ. CDR3 protein: CASSLAEASGNGDEQFF. For the CDR3, the DNA is TGCGCCAGCAGCTTGGCCGAAGCTAGCGGGAACGGAGATGAGCAGTTCTTC.

The gene calls are TRBV28 and TRBJ2-1, with D possibly TRBD2 on 6 matching bases. V lost 4 bases to trimming and J lost 4 bases, with 17 bases between them. This CDR3 is built from 16 residues. The germline V gene has CDR1 MDHEN and CDR2 SYDVKM. The CDR3 nucleotides are TGTGCCAGCAGTTCCCCGGGAGCCTATAGATACAATGAGCAGTTCTTC. Its protein product is CASSSPGAYRYNEQFF.

This chain joins TRBV7-3 and TRBJ2-3, with TRBD2 identical over 7 bases. The CDR3 loop spans 14 amino acids. Trimming cost V 2 bases and J 6 bases; bases outside gene matches: 5. Germline assignment: CDR1 SGHTA and CDR2 FQGTGA. Written as DNA, the CDR3 is TGTGCCAGCAGCTTATGGCCTAGCGGTGATACGCAGTATTTT. Amino acids: CASSLWPSGDTQYF.